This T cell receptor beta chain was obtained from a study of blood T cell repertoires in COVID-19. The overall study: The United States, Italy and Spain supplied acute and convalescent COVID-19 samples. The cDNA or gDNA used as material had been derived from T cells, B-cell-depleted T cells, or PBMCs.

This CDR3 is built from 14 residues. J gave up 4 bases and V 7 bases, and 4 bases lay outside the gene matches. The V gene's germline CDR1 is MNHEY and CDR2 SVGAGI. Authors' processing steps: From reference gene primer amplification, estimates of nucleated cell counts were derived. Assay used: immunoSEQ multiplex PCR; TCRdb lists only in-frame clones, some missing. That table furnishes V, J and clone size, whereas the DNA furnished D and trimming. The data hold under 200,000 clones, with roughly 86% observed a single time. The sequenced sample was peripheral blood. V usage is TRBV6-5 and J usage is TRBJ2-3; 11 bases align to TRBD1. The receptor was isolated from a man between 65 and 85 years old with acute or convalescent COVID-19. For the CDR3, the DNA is TGTGCCAGCATCCGGACAGGGGGCGCAGATACGCAGTATTTT. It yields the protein CASIRTGGADTQYF.